This TCR beta chain derives from a study of T cell changes during pregnancy in multiple sclerosis. V was clipped by 4 bases and J by 4 bases; unmatched bases: 4. There are 15 residues in the CDR3. Germline lookup yields CDR1 MGHDK and CDR2 SYGVNS. Clones were read by immunoSEQ multiplex PCR, and TCRdb kept only the in-frame ones, dropping some. Of fewer than 90,000 clones in the sample, roughly 93% were seen once. V and J are TRBV25-1 and TRBJ2-5, with 12 bases identical to TRBD2. This TCR was sampled from a female donor in good health, enrolled as a control in a pregnancy study. Sequenced here: peripheral blood, sampled in the third trimester of pregnancy. For the CDR3, the DNA is TGTGCCAGCAGTGTGCTAGCGGGAGGGATAGAGACCCAGTACTTC. This encodes CASSVLAGGIETQYF.